This T cell receptor (beta chain) was sequenced in a study of T cell repertoires in cytomegalovirus infection. Study overall: CMV infection plus the matching HLA type was flagged by public TCR beta signatures.

Each CDR3 protein gets one entry after TCRdb re-called the reads with MiXCR. Of some 180,000 distinct CDR3 sequences detected, roughly a fifth appear once; the ten largest clones hold less than 3%. Germline CDR1 reads SEHNR; CDR2 reads FQNEAQ (reference sequence). The length of the CDR3 is 13 residues. Trimming left V 7 bases short and J 5 bases short, with 14 bases between. This clonotype was counted at least ten times. The antigen remains unidentified. Overall study findings and caveats: Dominant in the ex vivo response were TCR beta clonotypes restricted by HLA-C and specific for CMV. CMV carriers having the relevant HLA were flagged by cumulative public TCR beta family frequency.

The TCR comes from a human donor in good health (CMV status not recorded). Some clones in this sample may be carry-over from other donors' samples. V usage is TRBV7-9 and J usage is TRBJ1-1; D remains ambiguous. Source material: PBMCs. The CDR3 DNA reads TGTGCCAGCAACCACGAAGGACGGACTGAAGCTTTCTTT. Encoded protein: CASNHEGRTEAFF.